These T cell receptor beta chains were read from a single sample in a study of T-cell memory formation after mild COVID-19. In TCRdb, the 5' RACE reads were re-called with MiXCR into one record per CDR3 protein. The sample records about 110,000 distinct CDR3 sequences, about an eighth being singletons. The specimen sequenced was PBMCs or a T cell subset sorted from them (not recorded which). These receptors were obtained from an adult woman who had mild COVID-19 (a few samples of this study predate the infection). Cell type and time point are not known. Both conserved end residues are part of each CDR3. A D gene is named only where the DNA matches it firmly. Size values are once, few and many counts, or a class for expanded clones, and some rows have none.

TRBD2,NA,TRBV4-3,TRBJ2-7,TGCGCCAGCAGCCATCGGACTAGCGGGAGACTCGAGCAGTACTTC,CASSHRTSGRLEQYF
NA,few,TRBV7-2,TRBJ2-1,TGTGCCAGCAGCTTAGGGTTAGCAAATGAGCAGTTCTTC,CASSLGLANEQFF
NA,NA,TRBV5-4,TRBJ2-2,TGTGCCAGCAGCTTCCGAGGGGGGGCCGGGGAGCTGTTTTTT,CASSFRGGAGELFF
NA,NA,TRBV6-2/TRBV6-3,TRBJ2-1,TGTGCCAGCAGTTACGGGGCTCCTTACAATGAGCAGTTCTTC,CASSYGAPYNEQFF
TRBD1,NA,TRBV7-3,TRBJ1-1,TGTGCCAGCAGCCCACAGGGGGCGAACACTGAAGCTTTCTTT,CASSPQGANTEAFF
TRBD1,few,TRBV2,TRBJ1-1,TGTGCCAGCAGTGAAGGTCGGACAGGGAACACTGAAGCTTTCTTT,CASSEGRTGNTEAFF
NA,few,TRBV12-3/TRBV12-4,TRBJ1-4,TGTGCCAGCAGTTCCGGTGGGGAGAATGGTTTTTTT,CASSSGGENGFF
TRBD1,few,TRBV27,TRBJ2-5,TGTGCCAGCAGTGATGGGGACAGGGGGTTAGAGACCCAGTACTTC,CASSDGDRGLETQYF
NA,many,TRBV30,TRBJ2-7,TGTGCCTGGAGTGTAGTCGGGCTCGGCTACGAGCAGTACTTC,CAWSVVGLGYEQYF
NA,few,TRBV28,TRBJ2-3,TGTGCCAGCAGTTTATGGGGGGGCCTGAACACAGATACGCAGTATTTT,CASSLWGGLNTDTQYF
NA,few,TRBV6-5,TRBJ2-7,TGTGCCAGCAGTTTCTCGACCCAGCTCTACGAGCAGTACTTC,CASSFSTQLYEQYF
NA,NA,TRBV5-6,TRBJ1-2,TGTGCCAGCAGCTTGGGGGTCCCCTGGGGAACAGGGCCTAACTATGGCTACACCTTC,CASSLGVPWGTGPNYGYTF
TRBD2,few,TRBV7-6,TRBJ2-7,TGTGCCAGCAGCTTACCAGCGGGAGGTGGTAGGACCTACGAGCAGTACTTC,CASSLPAGGGRTYEQYF
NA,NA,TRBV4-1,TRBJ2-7,TGCGCCAGCAGCCAAGAGGTTGGTGTTTACGAGCAGTACTTC,CASSQEVGVYEQYF
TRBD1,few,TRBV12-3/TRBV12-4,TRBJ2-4,TGTGCCAGCAGTTTGTACAGGGGGCGCGAAAACATTCAGTACTTC,CASSLYRGRENIQYF
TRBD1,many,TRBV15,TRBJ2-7,TGTGCCACCAGCAGAGCCCGGACAGGGCGCGAGCAGTACTTC,CATSRARTGREQYF
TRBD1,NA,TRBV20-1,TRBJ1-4,TGCAGTGCTAGCCCCTACAGGGGAACTAATGAAAAACTGTTTTTT,CSASPYRGTNEKLFF
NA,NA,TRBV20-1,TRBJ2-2,TGCAGTGCTAGAGAATCGGTTTCCCCGCCCGGGGAGCTGTTTTTT,CSARESVSPPGELFF
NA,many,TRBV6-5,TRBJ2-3,TGTGCCAGCAGTTACTCGTTCGGGGTAGATACGCAGTATTTT,CASSYSFGVDTQYF
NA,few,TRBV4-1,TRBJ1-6,TGCGCCAGCAGCAACTCGGCGAGTTATAATTCACCCCTCCACTTT,CASSNSASYNSPLHF
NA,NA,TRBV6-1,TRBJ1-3,TGTGCCAGCAGCGCCAGTCCGAGCTCTGGAAACACCATATATTTT,CASSASPSSGNTIYF
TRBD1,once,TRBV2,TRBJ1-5,TGTGCCAGCAGTGACGGACAGGCTAGCAATCAGCCCCAGCATTTT,CASSDGQASNQPQHF
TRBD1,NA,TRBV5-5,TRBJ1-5,TGTGCCAGCAGCGCGGGACAGAACAATCAGCCCCAGCATTTT,CASSAGQNNQPQHF
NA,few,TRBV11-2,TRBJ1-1,TGTGCCAGCAGCTTAGATCACCTGTCTGAAGCTTTCTTT,CASSLDHLSEAFF
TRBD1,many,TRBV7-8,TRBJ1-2,TGTGCCAGCAGCTTAGCAGGGGGGGACAGGATAATCTATGGCTACACCTTC,CASSLAGGDRIIYGYTF
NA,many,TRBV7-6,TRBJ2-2,TGTGCCAGCAGCGACAGATACACCGGGGAGCTGTTTTTT,CASSDRYTGELFF
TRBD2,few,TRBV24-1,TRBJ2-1,TGTGCCACCAGTGAATCAACTAGCGGGAGTTCCTACAATGAGCAGTTCTTC,CATSESTSGSSYNEQFF
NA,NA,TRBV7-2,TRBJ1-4,TGTGCCAGCAGCTTAGGGACCATGCAATTT,CASSLGTMQF